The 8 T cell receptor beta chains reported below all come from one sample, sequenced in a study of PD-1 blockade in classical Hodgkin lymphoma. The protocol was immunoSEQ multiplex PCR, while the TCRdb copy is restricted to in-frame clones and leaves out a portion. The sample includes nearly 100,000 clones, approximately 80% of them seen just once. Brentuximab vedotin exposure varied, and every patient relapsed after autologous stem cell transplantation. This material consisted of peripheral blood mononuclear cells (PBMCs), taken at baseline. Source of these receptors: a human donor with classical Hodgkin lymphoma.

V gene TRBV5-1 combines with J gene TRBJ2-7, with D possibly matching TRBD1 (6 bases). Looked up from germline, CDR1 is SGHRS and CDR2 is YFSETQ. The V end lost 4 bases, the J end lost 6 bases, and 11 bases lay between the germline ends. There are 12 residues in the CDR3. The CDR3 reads CASSIQGGEQYF. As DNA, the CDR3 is TGCGCCAGCAGCATACAGGGTGGCGAGCAGTACTTC.

The CDR3 sequence: CASSPHMLVGTTYEQYF. As DNA, the CDR3 is TGTGCCAGCAGCCCACACATGCTAGTGGGGACCACCTACGAGCAGTACTTC. J is TRBJ2-7 and V is TRBV4-2, with D possibly being TRBD1 or TRBD2 (5 bases each). CDR1 is LGHNA, CDR2 YNFKEQ, per germline. CDR3 length: 17 amino acids. The ends were cut back, 4 bases at V and 2 bases at J, with 21 bases in the middle.

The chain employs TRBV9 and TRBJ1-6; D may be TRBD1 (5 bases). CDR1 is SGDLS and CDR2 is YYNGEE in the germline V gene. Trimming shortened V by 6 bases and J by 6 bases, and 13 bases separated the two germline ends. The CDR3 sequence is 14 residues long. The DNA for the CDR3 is TGTGCCAGCACTGGGGGGGTGTTTAATTCACCCCTCCACTTT. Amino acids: CASTGGVFNSPLHF.

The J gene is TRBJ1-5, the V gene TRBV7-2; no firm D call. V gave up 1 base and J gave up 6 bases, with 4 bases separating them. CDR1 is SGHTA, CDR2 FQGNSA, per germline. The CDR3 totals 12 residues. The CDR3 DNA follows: TGTGCCAGCAGCTTAGTCGGTCAGCCCCAGCATTTT. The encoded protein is CASSLVGQPQHF.

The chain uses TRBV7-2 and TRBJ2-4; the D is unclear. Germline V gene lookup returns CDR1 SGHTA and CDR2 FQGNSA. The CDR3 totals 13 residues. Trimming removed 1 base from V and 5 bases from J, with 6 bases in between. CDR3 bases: TGTGCCAGCAGCTTAGACAGACAAAACATTCAGTACTTC. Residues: CASSLDRQNIQYF.

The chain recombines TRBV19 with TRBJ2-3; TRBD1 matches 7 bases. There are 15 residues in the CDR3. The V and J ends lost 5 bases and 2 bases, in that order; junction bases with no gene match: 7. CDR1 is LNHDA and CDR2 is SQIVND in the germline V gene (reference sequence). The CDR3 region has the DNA TGTGCCAGTAGTCTACAGGGGATGGTCACAGATACGCAGTATTTT. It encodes CASSLQGMVTDTQYF.

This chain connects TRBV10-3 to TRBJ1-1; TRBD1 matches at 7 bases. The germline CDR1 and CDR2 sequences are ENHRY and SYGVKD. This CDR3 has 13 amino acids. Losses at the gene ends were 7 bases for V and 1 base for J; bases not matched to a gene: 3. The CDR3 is CAIKGQPNTEAFF. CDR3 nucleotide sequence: TGTGCCATCAAGGGACAGCCGAACACTGAAGCTTTCTTT.

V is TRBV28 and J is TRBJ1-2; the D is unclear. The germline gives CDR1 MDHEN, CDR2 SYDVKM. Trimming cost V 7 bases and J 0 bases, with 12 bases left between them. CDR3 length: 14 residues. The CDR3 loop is CASNGGAPNYGYTF. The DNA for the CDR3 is TGTGCCAGCAACGGAGGAGCCCCTAACTATGGCTACACCTTC.